Below are 28 T cell receptor beta chains sequenced from a single sample in a study of T cells in Graves' hyperthyroidism and ophthalmopathy. TCR beta CDR3 region amplification was performed from RNA transcripts. When the TCR CDR3 underwent first-round RT-PCR, the HTBI primer set was used. TCRdb reanalysed the multiplex PCR reads using MiXCR and keeps one entry per CDR3 protein. The data contain fewer than 450,000 distinct CDR3 sequences, approximately 14% of them singletons. The sample taken for sequencing was blood. The receptor set was obtained from a woman in her sixties or seventies with Graves' ophthalmopathy.

This clonotype appeared many times. The rearrangement joins TRBV5-1 to TRBJ1-4; TRBD1 matches 8 bases. V was pared by 0 bases and J by 0 bases, with 4 bases of the junction left unmatched. Germline V gene sequence: CDR1 SGHRS, CDR2 YFSETQ. The CDR3 loop spans 17 amino acids. CDR3 DNA sequence: TGCGCCAGCAGCTTGGGTGGACAGGGATCAACTAATGAAAAACTGTTTTTT. Translation gives CASSLGGQGSTNEKLFF.

This clonotype was observed at least ten times. This rearrangement joins TRBV7-2 to TRBJ1-6, with D perhaps matching TRBD1 (6 bases). Trimming removed 4 bases at V and 14 bases at J, with 18 bases between. Germline V gene lookup returns CDR1 SGHTA and CDR2 FQGNSA. CDR3 size: 14 residues. This CDR3 reads CASSSEGGPPTLHF. CDR3 coding DNA: TGTGCCAGCAGCTCCGAGGGGGGACCTCCAACCCTCCACTTT.

There are many counts of this clonotype. V gene TRBV6-1 combines with J gene TRBJ2-7; TRBD1 aligns across 9 bases. The CDR3 is 12 amino acids. In germline, CDR1 is MNHNS, CDR2 SASEGT. Trimming at V came to 6 bases and at J to 5 bases, leaving 2 bases not matched to a gene. Here the CDR3 DNA reads TGTGCCAGCAGCCGGGACAGGGACGAGCAGTACTTC. Amino acids: CASSRDRDEQYF.

This clonotype appeared many times. The V call is TRBV6-1, the J call TRBJ2-1; no reliable D call. Germline CDR1 and CDR2: MNHNS and SASEGT. The CDR3 has 16 residues. Trimming stripped 4 bases from V and 0 bases from J, with 13 bases between. CDR3 in DNA: TGTGCCAGCAGTGCCGACTGGGCGCACTCCTACAATGAGCAGTTCTTC. This sequence encodes CASSADWAHSYNEQFF.

This clonotype was observed at least ten times. The V and J genes are TRBV5-1 and TRBJ2-1, with a tentative D call TRBD1 (6 bases). V was trimmed by 0 bases and J by 6 bases, leaving 13 bases between them. The CDR3 covers 15 residues. Germline loops: CDR1 SGHRS, CDR2 YFSETQ. The CDR3 region has the DNA TGCGCCAGCAGCTTGGTCGCAGGGGCACGCAATGAGCAGTTCTTC. It codes for CASSLVAGARNEQFF.

This clonotype showed up many times. This chain links TRBV4-1 with TRBJ2-5; possible D gene TRBD2, 6 bases. Trimming removed 2 bases from V and 2 bases from J, with 18 bases in between. The CDR3 runs 17 residues. The germline CDR1 and CDR2 sequences are MGHRA and YSYEKL. The CDR3: CASSQTSVAATQETQYF. DNA of the CDR3: TGCGCCAGCAGCCAAACGTCCGTAGCGGCAACACAAGAGACCCAGTACTTC.

The rearrangement links TRBV10-3 to TRBJ2-7; the D is unclear. Deletions cut 2 bases from V and 2 bases from J, with 7 bases between. Germline assignment: CDR1 ENHRY and CDR2 SYGVKD. The CDR3 runs to 13 residues. The CDR3 loop is CAISEADTYEQYF. The CDR3 DNA reads TGTGCCATCAGTGAGGCGGATACCTACGAGCAGTACTTC.

This clonotype was counted at least ten times. This chain links TRBV7-2 with TRBJ2-1, with 11 bases fitting TRBD2. The length of the CDR3 is 16 residues. The ends lost 5 bases at V and 4 bases at J; junction bases unmatched: 7. Germline V gene data show CDR1 as SGHTA and CDR2 as FQGNSA. CDR3 residues: CASSPQLAGVYNEQFF. The DNA of the CDR3 is TGTGCCAGCAGCCCGCAACTAGCGGGAGTTTACAATGAGCAGTTCTTC.

The CDR3 is CASMERVNYNEQFF. CDR3 nucleotides: TGTGCCAGCATGGAAAGAGTAAACTACAATGAGCAGTTCTTC. This chain connects TRBV28 to TRBJ2-1; D is undetermined. The CDR3 is made up of 14 amino acids. Trimming shortened V by 7 bases and J by 3 bases, and 13 bases separated the two germline ends. Looked up from germline, CDR1 is MDHEN and CDR2 is SYDVKM.

This clonotype appeared many times. The J gene is TRBJ1-2, the V gene TRBV20-1; no definite D call. CDR1 and CDR2 from the germline V gene are DFQATT and SNEGSKA (reference sequence). The CDR3 is 13 amino acids. With 6 bases removed from V and 0 bases from J, the gap between germline ends came to 11 bases. CDR3 nucleotides: TGCAGTGCGCGGGCAAGTTCTAACTATGGCTACACCTTC. This translates into CSARASSNYGYTF.

This clonotype was seen repeatedly, ten times or more. The V gene is TRBV11-2, the J gene TRBJ2-1; 7 bases fit TRBD1. Trimming at V came to 5 bases and at J to 4 bases, leaving 8 bases not matched to a gene. Germline CDR1 is SGHAT and CDR2 is FQNNGV. The CDR3 is 15 amino acids. The CDR3, as DNA: TGTGCCAGCAGCGGTAACAGGGGTGTTTACAATGAGCAGTTCTTC. Amino acids: CASSGNRGVYNEQFF.

This clonotype was seen at least ten times. The chain joins TRBV18 to TRBJ2-1, with a weak D call TRBD1 (6 bases). The CDR3 is 14 amino acids. The ends were cut back, 3 bases at V and 1 base at J, with 7 bases in the middle. Germline V gene data show CDR1 as KGHSH and CDR2 as LQKENI. CDR3 nucleotide sequence: TGTGCCAGCTCACCGACAGGATCCTACAATGAGCAGTTCTTC. It is translated as CASSPTGSYNEQFF.

In this sample, this clonotype turned up a few times. In nucleotides, the CDR3 is TGCAGCGGTCGGGCAGCGCGAGGGGATACGCAGTATTTT. As protein: CSGRAARGDTQYF. The chain combines TRBV29-1 with TRBJ2-3; the D gene is possibly TRBD2 (5 bases). CDR1 is SQVTM and CDR2 is ANQGSEA in the germline V gene. CDR3 length: 13 residues. Trimming shortened V by 7 bases and J by 6 bases, and 17 bases separated the two germline ends.

Regarding this clonotype: One end of the junction fails to match germline, which may point to a read error. The chain links TRBV12-3 or TRBV12-4 to TRBJ2-1; the D is unclear. This CDR3 region has 15 residues. The CDR3 nucleotides are TGTGCCACCAGTGATTCTGACCGGGCCCGGATTGAGCAGTTCTTC. This sequence encodes CATSDSDRARIEQFF.

This clonotype was observed many times. With a much larger clone just one base away, this may be a read error. This sequence joins TRBV9 and TRBJ2-7; 10 bases fit TRBD1. The CDR3 covers 14 residues. Germline lookup yields CDR1 SGDLS and CDR2 YYNGEE. The V gene end was trimmed by 3 bases and the J gene end by 3 bases; junction bases not matched to a gene: 3. CDR3 coding DNA: TGTGCCAGCAGCGCCCGGGACAGGGGCTACGAGCAGTACTTC. It encodes CASSARDRGYEQYF.

This clonotype was counted between two and nine times. The rearrangement links TRBV28 to TRBJ2-5; no definite D call. Germline loops: CDR1 MDHEN, CDR2 SYDVKM. This CDR3 region has 12 residues. Trimming removed 7 bases at V and 5 bases at J, with 11 bases between. CDR3 sequence reads: CASNSGPETQYF. In DNA form, the CDR3 reads TGTGCCAGCAATTCGGGCCCGGAGACCCAGTACTTC.

This clonotype was observed many times. V and J are TRBV7-8 and TRBJ2-3, with 11 positions matching TRBD1. Germline V gene lookup returns CDR1 SGHVS and CDR2 FQNEAQ. The trim removed 4 bases at V and 4 bases at J, leaving 4 bases unmatched. The CDR3 is 15 amino acids. Here the CDR3 DNA reads TGTGCCAGCAGCTGGGGACAGGGGGGAGCAGATACGCAGTATTTT. Translated: CASSWGQGGADTQYF.

This clonotype was seen many times. The V and J genes are TRBV20-1 and TRBJ2-1; 13 positions agree with TRBD2. The CDR3 is 13 amino acids. Germline CDR1 is DFQATT and CDR2 is SNEGSKA (reference sequence). V shed 1 base and J 10 bases; nucleotides not matched to a gene: 1. CDR3 loop: CSARVLAGGEQFF. In DNA form, the CDR3 reads TGCAGTGCTAGAGTACTAGCGGGAGGGGAGCAGTTCTTC.

The V gene is TRBV27, the J gene TRBJ2-7, with unresolved D. Germline values: CDR1 MNHEY, CDR2 SMNVEV (reference sequence). Trimming removed 2 bases from V and 4 bases from J, with 9 bases in between. The CDR3 length is 13 residues. The CDR3 reads CASSLNIGYEQYF. CDR3 nucleotide sequence: TGTGCCAGCAGTTTAAACATCGGGTACGAGCAGTACTTC.

In its sample, this clonotype was seen a few times. This rearrangement joins TRBV24-1 to TRBJ2-3; D is possibly TRBD2 (5 bases). V lost 3 bases, J lost 6 bases, and 18 bases lay in between. The CDR3 sequence is 16 residues long. Germline V CDR1 and CDR2: KGHDR, SFDVKD. The CDR3 sequence is CATSDPEAGRLDTQYF. The CDR3 DNA follows: TGTGCCACCAGTGATCCCGAGGCGGGTAGATTGGATACGCAGTATTTT.

This clonotype was seen a few times. The rearrangement links TRBV12-3 or TRBV12-4 to TRBJ1-1; possible D gene TRBD1, 6 bases. The CDR3 runs 16 residues. The ends were cut back, 3 bases at V and 0 bases at J, with 14 bases in the middle. In DNA, the CDR3 is TGTGCCAGCAGTTTTTCGACAGGACCCATGAACACTGAAGCTTTCTTT. Translated: CASSFSTGPMNTEAFF.

This clonotype was detected many times. The chain is built from TRBV5-1 and TRBJ2-1, with 7 bases aligning to TRBD1. The CDR3 is 16 amino acids. CDR1 SGHRS and CDR2 YFSETQ come from the germline V gene. V was pared by 1 base and J by 2 bases, with 6 bases of the junction left unmatched. The CDR3 sequence: CASSLLGQGAYNEQFF. CDR3 coding DNA: TGCGCCAGCAGCTTGTTAGGGCAGGGGGCCTACAATGAGCAGTTCTTC.

Details on this clonotype: A much bigger clone sits one base away, suggesting this may be a read error. The rearrangement links TRBV14 to TRBJ2-1; 9 bases are shared with TRBD1. The CDR3 spans 16 residues. V shed 2 bases, J shed 7 bases, and the junction held 9 bases outside the gene matches. CDR1 and CDR2 (germline): SGHDN, FVKESK. The CDR3 sequence is CASSQRTGGSGNEQFF. CDR3 sequence (DNA): TGTGCCAGCAGCCAAAGAACAGGGGGCTCGGGTAATGAGCAGTTCTTC.

This clonotype was seen a few times. V is TRBV30 and J is TRBJ2-5, with 13 positions matching TRBD2. The germline CDR1 and CDR2 sequences are GTSNPN and SVGIG (reference sequence). Trimming removed 5 bases from V and 5 bases from J; junction bases left unmatched: 8. The CDR3 is made up of 15 amino acids. The DNA for the CDR3 is TGTGCCTGGGGTTCCGGGACTAGCGGGATTGAGACCCAGTACTTC. Translating gives CAWGSGTSGIETQYF. Full variable domain (rest looked up from reference TRBV30 and TRBJ2-5): SQTIHQWPATLVQPVGSPLSLECTVEGTSNPNLYWYRQAAGRGLQLLFYSVGIGQISSEVPQNLSASRPQDRQFILSSKKLLLSDSGFYLCAWGSGTSGIETQYFGPGTRLLVL.

The V gene is TRBV6-1, the J gene TRBJ2-7; no firm D call. This CDR3 region has 14 residues. Germline CDR1 and CDR2: MNHNS and SASEGT. Trimming stripped 5 bases from V and 2 bases from J, with 13 bases between. The CDR3 DNA sequence: TGTGCCAGCAGTTCAGGACCCCCACCCTACGAGCAGTACTTC. As protein: CASSSGPPPYEQYF.

There are many counts of this clonotype. The CDR3 nucleotides are TGCGCCAGCAGCTTGGGGGCAGGACCCACTGAAGCTTTCTTT. Translated: CASSLGAGPTEAFF. V is TRBV5-1 and J is TRBJ1-1; D is ambiguous. The V gene's germline CDR1 is SGHRS and CDR2 YFSETQ. V was clipped by 0 bases and J by 4 bases, with 10 bases between them. The CDR3 runs 14 residues.

The genes are TRBV28 and TRBJ2-1; 8 positions agree with TRBD2. CDR1 MDHEN and CDR2 SYDVKM come from the germline V gene. V shed 2 bases and J 0 bases; nucleotides not matched to a gene: 12. The CDR3 has 19 amino acids. The CDR3 sequence is CASSLPLAGVPSSYNEQFF. CDR3 DNA sequence: TGTGCCAGCAGTTTACCCCTAGCGGGCGTCCCGAGCTCCTACAATGAGCAGTTCTTC.

Ten or more counts support this clonotype. The V gene is TRBV5-8, the J gene TRBJ2-7; D gene ambiguous. The CDR3 is made up of 10 amino acids. Germline-derived CDR1 and CDR2 are SGHTS and YDEGEE. V dropped 4 bases and J dropped 4 bases, with 3 bases sitting between them. CDR3 coding DNA: TGTGCCAGCAGCCCTTACGAGCAGTACTTC. Its protein is CASSPYEQYF.